This entry concerns a single T cell receptor (beta chain). Its target is unknown. The sample belongs to a study of CD8 T cells in ankylosing spondylitis. Findings and caveats of the study: Within matched ankylosing spondylitis synovial fluid, disease-linked clones were reportedly significantly enriched.

Germline trimming cut 7 bases from V and 0 bases from J; bases unmatched to any gene: 11. CDR1 is MGHRA, CDR2 YSYEKL, per germline. This CDR3 spans 18 amino acids. For TCR beta, libraries came from quantitative 5'-RACE with molecular barcodes. TCRdb re-called the 5' RACE reads with MiXCR, one entry per CDR3 protein. The sample lists around 130,000 distinct CDR3 sequences, roughly 13% occurring once. The V and J genes are TRBV4-1 and TRBJ2-1; 11 bases line up with TRBD2. The receptor was isolated from a female donor with ankylosing spondylitis or in good health (not recorded which). The material sequenced was blood, either unsorted or a sorted T cell fraction (not recorded which). This CDR3 is CASTGSGRVSSSYNEQFF. The CDR3 DNA follows: TGCGCCAGCACGGGTAGCGGGAGGGTCTCGAGCTCCTACAATGAGCAGTTCTTC.